This TCR beta chain was identified during a study of blood T cell repertoires in COVID-19. For the study at large: Donors in the United States, Italy and Spain gave samples during acute or convalescent COVID-19. From T cells, B-cell-depleted T cells, or PBMCs came the material, which was cDNA or gDNA.

Looked up from germline, CDR1 is MNHEY and CDR2 is SMNVEV (reference sequence). Trimming removed 6 bases from V and 2 bases from J, with 10 bases in between. This CDR3 has 14 residues. Original analysis: Amplification from reference gene primers served as the basis for estimated nucleated cell counts. Produced via immunoSEQ multiplex PCR; TCRdb's table is partial and in-frame only. The DNA gave D and trimming, while V, J and clone size come from that table. The table has roughly 270,000 clones, approximately 85% seen once. This clonotype was obtained from a man aged 45-60 years with active or convalescent COVID-19. This chain uses TRBV27 with TRBJ2-2, with a possible D match to TRBD2 (7 bases). The specimen was peripheral blood. CDR3 DNA: TGTGCCAGCAGGGGAGGGGGTAACACCGGGGAGCTGTTTTTT. Encoded protein: CASRGGGNTGELFF.